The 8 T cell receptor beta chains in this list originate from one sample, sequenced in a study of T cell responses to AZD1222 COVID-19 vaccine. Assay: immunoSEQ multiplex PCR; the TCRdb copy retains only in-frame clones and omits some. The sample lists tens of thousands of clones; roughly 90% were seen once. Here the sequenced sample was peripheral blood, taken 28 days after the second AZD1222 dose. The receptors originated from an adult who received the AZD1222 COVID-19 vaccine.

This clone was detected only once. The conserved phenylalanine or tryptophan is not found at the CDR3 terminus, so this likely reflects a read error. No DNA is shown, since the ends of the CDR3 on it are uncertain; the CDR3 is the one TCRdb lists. CDR3 sequence reads: CASSPGGILRTGEKFE. V usage is TRBV5-6 and J usage is TRBJ2-7; the table's D call, TRBD1, has no DNA check behind it. The CDR3 adds up to 16 amino acids, both ends counted. Germline CDR1 is SGHDT and CDR2 is YYEEEE.

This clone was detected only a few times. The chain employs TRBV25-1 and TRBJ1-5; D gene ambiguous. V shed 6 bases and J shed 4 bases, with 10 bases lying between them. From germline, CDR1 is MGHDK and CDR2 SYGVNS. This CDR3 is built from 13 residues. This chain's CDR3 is CASSMDGNQPQHF. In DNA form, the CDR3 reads TGTGCCAGCAGCATGGATGGGAATCAGCCCCAGCATTTT.

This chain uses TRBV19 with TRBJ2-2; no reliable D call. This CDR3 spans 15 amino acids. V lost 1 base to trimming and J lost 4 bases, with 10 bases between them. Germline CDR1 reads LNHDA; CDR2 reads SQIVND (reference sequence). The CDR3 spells CASSIGSWLTGELFF. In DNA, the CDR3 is TGTGCCAGTAGTATAGGGTCTTGGCTCACCGGGGAGCTGTTTTTT.

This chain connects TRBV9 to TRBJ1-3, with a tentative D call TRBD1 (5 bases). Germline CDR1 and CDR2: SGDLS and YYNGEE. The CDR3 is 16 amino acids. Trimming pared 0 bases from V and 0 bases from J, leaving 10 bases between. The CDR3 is CASSVDGGGSGNTIYF. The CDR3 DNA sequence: TGTGCCAGCAGCGTAGATGGCGGGGGCTCTGGAAACACCATATATTTT.

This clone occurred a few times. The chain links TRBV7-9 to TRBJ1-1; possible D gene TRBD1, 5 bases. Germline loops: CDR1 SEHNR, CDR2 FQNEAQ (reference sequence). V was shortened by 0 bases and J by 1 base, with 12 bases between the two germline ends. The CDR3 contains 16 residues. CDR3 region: CASSLALGRGNTEAFF. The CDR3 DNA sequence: TGTGCCAGCAGCTTAGCGTTAGGGAGGGGGAACACTGAAGCTTTCTTT.

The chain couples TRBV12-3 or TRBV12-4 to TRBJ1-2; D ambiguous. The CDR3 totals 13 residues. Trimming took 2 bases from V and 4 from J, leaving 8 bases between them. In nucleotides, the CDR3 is TGTGCCAGCAGTTTACGAGGTAGCTATGGCTACACCTTC. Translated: CASSLRGSYGYTF.

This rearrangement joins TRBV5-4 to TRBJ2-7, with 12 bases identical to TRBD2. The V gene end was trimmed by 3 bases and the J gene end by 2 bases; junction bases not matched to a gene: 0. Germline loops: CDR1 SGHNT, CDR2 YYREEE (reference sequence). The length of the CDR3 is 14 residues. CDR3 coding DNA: TGTGCCAGCAGCTCTAGCGGGGGGGCCTACGAGCAGTACTTC. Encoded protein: CASSSSGGAYEQYF.

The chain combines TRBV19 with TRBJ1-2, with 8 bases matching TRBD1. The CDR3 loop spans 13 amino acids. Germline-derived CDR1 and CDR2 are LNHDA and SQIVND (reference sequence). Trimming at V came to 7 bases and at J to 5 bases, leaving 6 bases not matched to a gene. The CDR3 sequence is CASKMTGEYGYTF. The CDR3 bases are TGTGCCAGTAAAATGACAGGGGAGTATGGCTACACCTTC.